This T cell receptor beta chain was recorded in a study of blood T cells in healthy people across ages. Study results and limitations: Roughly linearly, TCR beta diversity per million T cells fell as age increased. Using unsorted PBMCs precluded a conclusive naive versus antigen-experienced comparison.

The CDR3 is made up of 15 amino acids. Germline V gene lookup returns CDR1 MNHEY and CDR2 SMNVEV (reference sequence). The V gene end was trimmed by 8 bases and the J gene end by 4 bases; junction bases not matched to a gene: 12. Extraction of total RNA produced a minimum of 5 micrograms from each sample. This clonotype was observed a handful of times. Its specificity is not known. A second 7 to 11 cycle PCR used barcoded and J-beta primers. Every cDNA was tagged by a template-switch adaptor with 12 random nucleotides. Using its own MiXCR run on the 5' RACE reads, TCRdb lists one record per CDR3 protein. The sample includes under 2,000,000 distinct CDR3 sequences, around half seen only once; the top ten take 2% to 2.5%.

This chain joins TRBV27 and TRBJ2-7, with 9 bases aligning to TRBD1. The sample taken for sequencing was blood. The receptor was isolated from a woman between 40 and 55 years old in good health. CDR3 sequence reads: CASLSLGTGLYEQYF. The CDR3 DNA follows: TGTGCCAGCCTCTCCCTAGGGACAGGGCTTTACGAGCAGTACTTC.